This TCR beta chain was identified during a study of blood T cell repertoires in COVID-19. Study details: Some COVID-19 samples were acute and others convalescent; all came from the United States, Italy and Spain.

V was shortened by 0 bases and J by 2 bases, with 12 bases between the two germline ends. Per the germline V gene, CDR1 is GTSNPN and CDR2 is SVGIG (reference sequence). The CDR3 is made up of 15 amino acids. In the original workflow: Estimates of nucleated cell counts were drawn from the amplification of reference gene primers. The repertoire was sequenced with immunoSEQ multiplex PCR; TCRdb's copy has only in-frame clones and lacks some. V and J calls and clone size are copied from that table; D and trimming were computed from the DNA. Of roughly 59,000 clones detected, roughly 80% appear once; the ten largest clones hold about 12%.

The genes are TRBV30 and TRBJ2-3; tentatively, D is TRBD2 (5 bases). The clonotype was recovered from a man older than 75 with acute or convalescent COVID-19. Sequencing was carried out using peripheral blood. CDR3 nucleotide sequence: TGTGCCTGGAGTGTATCTGGCGGGCCCACAGATACGCAGTATTTT. It specifies CAWSVSGGPTDTQYF.